The entry that follows covers one TCR beta chain sequence. Antigen: not known. The CDR3 contains 16 residues. Germline CDR1 reads SQVTM; CDR2 reads ANQGSEA. The sample belongs to a study of post-analysis software for immune sequencing data. cDNA libraries for TCR beta contained unique molecular identifiers. TCRdb re-called the PCR reads through MiXCR, storing one row per CDR3 protein. This table holds hundreds of thousands of distinct CDR3 sequences, roughly three fifths found once. Points from the study as a whole: Significantly lower normalized Chao1 diversity was seen in multiple sclerosis patients than in controls. TRBV5-6, TRBV5-1 and TRBV20-1 belonged to a set of about five TRBV segments that were more frequent in patients than controls.

The receptor was isolated from a girl under 10 years old with multiple sclerosis. V and J are TRBV29-1 and TRBJ2-1, with D possibly matching TRBD2 (7 bases). Near its end, the DNA agrees better with TRBJ2-7, so the J call may be wrong. Specimen: blood. In DNA, the CDR3 is TGCAGCGTTAAAAACGAGGGGGGGAGCTCCTACAATGAGCAGTACTTC. As protein: CSVKNEGGSSYNEQYF.